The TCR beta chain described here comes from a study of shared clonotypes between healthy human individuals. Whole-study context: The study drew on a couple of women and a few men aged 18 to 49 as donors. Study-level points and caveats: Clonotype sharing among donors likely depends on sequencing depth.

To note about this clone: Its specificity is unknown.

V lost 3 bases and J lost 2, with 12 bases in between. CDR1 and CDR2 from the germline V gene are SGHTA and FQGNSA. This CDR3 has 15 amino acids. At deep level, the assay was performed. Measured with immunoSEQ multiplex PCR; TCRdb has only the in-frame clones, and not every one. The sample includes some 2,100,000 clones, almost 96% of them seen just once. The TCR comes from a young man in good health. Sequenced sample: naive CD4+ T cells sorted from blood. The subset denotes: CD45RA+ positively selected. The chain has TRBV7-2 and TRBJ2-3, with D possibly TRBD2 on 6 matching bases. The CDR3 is CASSFLKRVTDTQYF. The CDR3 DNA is TGTGCCAGCAGCTTCCTCAAGCGGGTCACAGATACGCAGTATTTT.